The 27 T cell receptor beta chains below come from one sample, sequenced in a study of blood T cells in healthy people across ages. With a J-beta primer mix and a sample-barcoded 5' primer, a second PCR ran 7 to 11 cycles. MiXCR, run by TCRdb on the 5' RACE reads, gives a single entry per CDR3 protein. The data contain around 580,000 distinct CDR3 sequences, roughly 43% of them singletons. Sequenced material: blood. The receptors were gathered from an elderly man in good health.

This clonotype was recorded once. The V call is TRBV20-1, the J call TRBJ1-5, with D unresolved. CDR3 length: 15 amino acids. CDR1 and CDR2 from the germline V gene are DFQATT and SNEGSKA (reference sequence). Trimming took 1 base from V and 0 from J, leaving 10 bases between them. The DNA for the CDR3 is TGCAGTGCTAGAGTAGGCGAGATTAGCAATCAGCCCCAGCATTTT. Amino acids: CSARVGEISNQPQHF.

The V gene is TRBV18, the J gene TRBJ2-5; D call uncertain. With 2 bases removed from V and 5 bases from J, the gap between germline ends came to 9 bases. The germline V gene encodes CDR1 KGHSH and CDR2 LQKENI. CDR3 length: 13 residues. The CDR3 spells CASSPSPEETQYF. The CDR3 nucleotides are TGTGCCAGCTCACCATCTCCAGAGGAGACCCAGTACTTC. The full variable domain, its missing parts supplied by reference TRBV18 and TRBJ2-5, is NAGVMQNPRHLVRRRGQEARLRCSPMKGHSHVYWYRQLPEEGLKFMVYLQKENIIDESGMPKERFSAEFPKEGPSILRIQQVVRGDSAAYFCASSPSPEETQYFGPGTRLLVL.

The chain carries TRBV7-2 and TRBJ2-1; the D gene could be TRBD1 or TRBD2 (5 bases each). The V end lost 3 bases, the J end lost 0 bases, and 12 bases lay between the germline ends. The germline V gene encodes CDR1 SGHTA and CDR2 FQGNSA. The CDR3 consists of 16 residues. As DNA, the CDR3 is TGTGCCAGCAGCTTGTCCGGGACGAGCTCCTACAATGAGCAGTTCTTC. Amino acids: CASSLSGTSSYNEQFF.

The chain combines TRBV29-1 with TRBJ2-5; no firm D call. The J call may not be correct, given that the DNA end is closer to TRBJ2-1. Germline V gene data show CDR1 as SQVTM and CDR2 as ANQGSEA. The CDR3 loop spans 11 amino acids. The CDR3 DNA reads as TGCAGCGTTGGGACCCAAGAGACCCAGTTCTTC. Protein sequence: CSVGTQETQFF.

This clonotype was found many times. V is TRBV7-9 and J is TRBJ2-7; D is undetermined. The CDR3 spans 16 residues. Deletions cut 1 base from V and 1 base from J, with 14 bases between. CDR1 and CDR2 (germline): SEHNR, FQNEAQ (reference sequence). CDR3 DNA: TGTGCCAGCAGCTTAGTTTCCGGTCGGAATTCCTACGAGCAGTACTTC. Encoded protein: CASSLVSGRNSYEQYF.

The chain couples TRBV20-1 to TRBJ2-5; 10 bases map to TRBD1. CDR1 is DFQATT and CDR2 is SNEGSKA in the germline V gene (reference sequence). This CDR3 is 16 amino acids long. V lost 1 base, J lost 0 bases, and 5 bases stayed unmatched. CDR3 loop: CSARVRGQGNQETQYF. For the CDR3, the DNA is TGCAGTGCTAGAGTTAGGGGACAGGGGAACCAAGAGACCCAGTACTTC.

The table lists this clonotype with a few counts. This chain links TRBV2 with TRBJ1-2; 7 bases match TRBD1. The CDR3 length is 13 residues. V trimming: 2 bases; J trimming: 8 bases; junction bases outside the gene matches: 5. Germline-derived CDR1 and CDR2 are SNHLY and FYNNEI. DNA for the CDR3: TGTGCCAGCAGTGAAAGGACAGGTTGGGGCTACACCTTC. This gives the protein CASSERTGWGYTF.

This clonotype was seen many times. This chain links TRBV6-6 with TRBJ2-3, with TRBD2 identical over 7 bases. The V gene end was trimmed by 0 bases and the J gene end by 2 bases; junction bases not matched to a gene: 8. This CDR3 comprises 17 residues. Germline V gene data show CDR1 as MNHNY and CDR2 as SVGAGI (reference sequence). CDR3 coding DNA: TGTGCCAGCAGTTACTCCCCCGGGGGGTCCGCCACAGATACGCAGTATTTT. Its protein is CASSYSPGGSATDTQYF.

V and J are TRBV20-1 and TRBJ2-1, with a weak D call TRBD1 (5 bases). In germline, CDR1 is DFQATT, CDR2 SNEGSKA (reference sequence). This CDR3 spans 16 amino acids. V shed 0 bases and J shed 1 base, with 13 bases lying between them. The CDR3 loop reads CSARDHEGVSYNEQFF. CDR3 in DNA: TGCAGTGCTAGAGATCACGAAGGGGTTTCCTACAATGAGCAGTTCTTC.

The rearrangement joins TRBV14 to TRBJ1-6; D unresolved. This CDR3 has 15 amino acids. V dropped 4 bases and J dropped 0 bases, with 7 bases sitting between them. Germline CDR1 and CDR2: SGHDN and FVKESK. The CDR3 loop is CASSPTVSYNSPLHF. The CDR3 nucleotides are TGTGCCAGCAGCCCAACAGTCTCCTATAATTCACCCCTCCACTTT.

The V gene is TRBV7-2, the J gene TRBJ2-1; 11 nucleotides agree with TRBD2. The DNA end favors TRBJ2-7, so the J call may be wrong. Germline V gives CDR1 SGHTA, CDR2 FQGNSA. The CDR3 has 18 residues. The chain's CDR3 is CASSFPTSGGPSYNEQYF. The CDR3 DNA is TGTGCCAGCAGCTTCCCCACTAGCGGGGGCCCGTCCTACAATGAGCAGTACTTC.

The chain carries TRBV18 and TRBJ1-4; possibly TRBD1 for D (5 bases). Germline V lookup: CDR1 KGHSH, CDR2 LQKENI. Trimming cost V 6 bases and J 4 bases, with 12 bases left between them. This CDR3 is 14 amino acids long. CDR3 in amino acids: CASSAGQDNEKLFF. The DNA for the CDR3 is TGTGCCAGCTCGGCGGGGCAGGATAATGAAAAACTGTTTTTT.

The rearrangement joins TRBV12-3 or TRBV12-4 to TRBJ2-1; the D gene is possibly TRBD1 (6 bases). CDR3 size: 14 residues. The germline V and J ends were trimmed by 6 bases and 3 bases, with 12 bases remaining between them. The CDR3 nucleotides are TGTGCCAGCAGAGACAGGCAGCTCTACAATGAGCAGTTCTTC. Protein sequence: CASRDRQLYNEQFF.

CDR3 coding DNA: TGTGCCAGCAGCACACAAACAGGAGACTCCTACAATGAGCAGTTCTTC. It encodes CASSTQTGDSYNEQFF. The rearrangement joins TRBV4-2 to TRBJ2-1, with D possibly TRBD1 on 5 matching bases. Germline V CDR1 and CDR2: LGHNA, YNFKEQ. With 5 bases removed from V and 0 bases from J, the gap between germline ends came to 14 bases. CDR3 length: 16 residues.

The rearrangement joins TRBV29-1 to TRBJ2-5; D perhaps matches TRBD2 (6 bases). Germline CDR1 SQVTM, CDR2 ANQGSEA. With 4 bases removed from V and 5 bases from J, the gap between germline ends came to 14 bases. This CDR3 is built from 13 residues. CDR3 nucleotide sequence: TGCAGCGTTGCTCGGGAGTGGGGTGAGACCCAGTACTTC. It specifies CSVAREWGETQYF.

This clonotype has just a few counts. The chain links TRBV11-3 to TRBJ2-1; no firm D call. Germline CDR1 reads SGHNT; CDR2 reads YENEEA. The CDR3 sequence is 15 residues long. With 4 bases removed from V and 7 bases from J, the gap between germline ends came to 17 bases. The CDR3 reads CASSSSSFVGNEQFF. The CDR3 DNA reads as TGTGCCAGCAGCTCCTCCTCGTTTGTGGGGAATGAGCAGTTCTTC.

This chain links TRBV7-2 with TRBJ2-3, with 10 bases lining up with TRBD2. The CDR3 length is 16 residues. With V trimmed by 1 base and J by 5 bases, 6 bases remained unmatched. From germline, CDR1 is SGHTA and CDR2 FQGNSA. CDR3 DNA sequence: TGTGCCAGCAGCTTAGTGTTTCTAGCGGGAGAAGATACGCAGTATTTT. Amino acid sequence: CASSLVFLAGEDTQYF.

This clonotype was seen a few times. The CDR3 loop is CASSLMEQGRSPLHF. CDR3 nucleotide sequence: TGTGCCAGCAGCTTAATGGAACAGGGACGCTCACCCCTCCACTTT. The rearrangement links TRBV7-2 to TRBJ1-6, with TRBD1 as a possible D gene (6 bases). Trimming took 2 bases from V and 10 from J, leaving 15 bases between them. This CDR3 spans 15 amino acids. Germline CDR1 SGHTA, CDR2 FQGNSA.

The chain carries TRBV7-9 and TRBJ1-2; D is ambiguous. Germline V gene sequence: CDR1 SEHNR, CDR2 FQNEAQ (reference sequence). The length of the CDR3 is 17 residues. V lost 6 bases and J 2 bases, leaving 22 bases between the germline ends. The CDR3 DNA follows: TGTGCCAGCAGTCAATGGACGGCCGGACGGGAAAACTATGGCTACACCTTC. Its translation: CASSQWTAGRENYGYTF.

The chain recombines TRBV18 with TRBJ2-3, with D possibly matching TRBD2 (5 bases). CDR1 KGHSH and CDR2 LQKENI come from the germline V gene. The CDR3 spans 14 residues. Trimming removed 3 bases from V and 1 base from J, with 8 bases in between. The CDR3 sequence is CASSPEVGTDTQYF. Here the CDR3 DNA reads TGTGCCAGCTCACCGGAGGTGGGCACAGATACGCAGTATTTT.

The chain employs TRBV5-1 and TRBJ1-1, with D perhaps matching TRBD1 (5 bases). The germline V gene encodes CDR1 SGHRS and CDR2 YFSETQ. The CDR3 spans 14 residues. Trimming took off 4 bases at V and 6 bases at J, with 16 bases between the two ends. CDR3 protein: CASSPSNQGPEAFF. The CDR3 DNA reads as TGCGCCAGCAGCCCATCCAACCAGGGACCTGAAGCTTTCTTT.

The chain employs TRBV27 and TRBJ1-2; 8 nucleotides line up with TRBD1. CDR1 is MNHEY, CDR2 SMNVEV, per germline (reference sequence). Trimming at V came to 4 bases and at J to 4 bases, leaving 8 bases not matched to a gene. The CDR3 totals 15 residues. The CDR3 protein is CASSSPGQERYGYTF. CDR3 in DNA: TGTGCCAGCAGTTCCCCGGGACAGGAACGCTATGGCTACACCTTC.

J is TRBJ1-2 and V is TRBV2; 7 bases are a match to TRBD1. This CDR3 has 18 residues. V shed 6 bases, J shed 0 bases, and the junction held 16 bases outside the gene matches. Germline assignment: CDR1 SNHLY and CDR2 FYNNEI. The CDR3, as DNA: TGTGCCAGCAGGGCGACAGGGCCCACCATTCGAGCTAACTATGGCTACACCTTC. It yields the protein CASRATGPTIRANYGYTF.

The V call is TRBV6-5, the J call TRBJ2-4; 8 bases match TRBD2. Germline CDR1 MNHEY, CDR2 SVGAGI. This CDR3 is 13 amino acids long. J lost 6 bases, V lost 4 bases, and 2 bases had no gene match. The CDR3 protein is CASSSGLGNIQYF. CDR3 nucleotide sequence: TGTGCCAGCAGTTCGGGACTAGGAAACATTCAGTACTTC.

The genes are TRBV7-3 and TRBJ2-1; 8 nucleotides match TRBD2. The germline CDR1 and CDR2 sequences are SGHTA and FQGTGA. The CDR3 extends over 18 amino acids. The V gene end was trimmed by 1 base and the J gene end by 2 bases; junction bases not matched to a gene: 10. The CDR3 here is CASSLSPSGGIPYNEQFF. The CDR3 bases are TGTGCCAGCAGCTTAAGTCCAAGCGGGGGAATACCCTACAATGAGCAGTTCTTC.

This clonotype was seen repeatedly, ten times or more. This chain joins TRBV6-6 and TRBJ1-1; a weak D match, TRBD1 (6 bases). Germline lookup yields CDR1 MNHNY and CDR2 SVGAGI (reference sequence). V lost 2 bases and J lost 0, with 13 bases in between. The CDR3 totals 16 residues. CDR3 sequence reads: CASSYTAGAMNTEAFF. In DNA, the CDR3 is TGTGCCAGCAGTTACACGGCAGGGGCCATGAACACTGAAGCTTTCTTT.

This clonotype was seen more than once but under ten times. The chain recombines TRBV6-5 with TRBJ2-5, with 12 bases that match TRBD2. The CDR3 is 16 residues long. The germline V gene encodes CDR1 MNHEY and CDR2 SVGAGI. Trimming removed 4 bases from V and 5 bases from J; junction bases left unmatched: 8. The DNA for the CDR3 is TGTGCCAGCAGTTCCCGACTAGCGGGAGATCGGGAGACCCAGTACTTC. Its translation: CASSSRLAGDRETQYF.